The 10 T cell receptor beta chains in this list originate from one sample, sequenced in a study of shared clonotypes between healthy human individuals. Here immunoSEQ multiplex PCR was the method, and the copy in TCRdb shows in-frame clones only, minus some. Among around 330,000 clones listed, roughly 70% were seen once. Material: memory CD4+ T cells sorted from blood. Noted subset: CD45RA-negative fraction. These receptors came from a man aged 25 to 45 in good health.

The CDR3 protein is CASSLGTGPHRAQYF. The CDR3, as DNA: TGTGCCAGCAGTTTAGGGACAGGGCCCCACCGAGCGCAGTATTTT. The chain is built from TRBV27 and TRBJ2-3; TRBD1 matches at 9 bases. The CDR3 has 15 amino acids. The J segment lost 10 bases and the V segment lost 2 bases, leaving 10 bases of the junction unmatched. Per the germline V gene, CDR1 is MNHEY and CDR2 is SMNVEV (reference sequence).

The gene calls are TRBV5-4 and TRBJ1-2, with D possibly TRBD1 on 6 matching bases. Between the trimmed V and J ends, which lost 5 bases and 4 bases, there was a span of 18 bases. The germline gives CDR1 SGHNT, CDR2 YYREEE (reference sequence). CDR3 length equals 15 residues. As DNA, the CDR3 is TGTGCCAGCAGTAACGTAGGGGGGGCCTTCTATGGCTACACCTTC. This codes for CASSNVGGAFYGYTF.

V usage is TRBV30 and J usage is TRBJ1-2; D gene unclear. V was shortened by 1 base and J by 8 bases, with 14 bases between the two germline ends. CDR3 length equals 13 residues. Germline V gene sequence: CDR1 GTSNPN, CDR2 SVGIG (reference sequence). The CDR3 coding sequence is TGTGCCTGGAGTGATGTGGAGGTGGGAGGCTACACCTTC. Protein product: CAWSDVEVGGYTF. Full variable domain (missing parts from reference TRBV30 and TRBJ1-2): SQTIHQWPATLVQPVGSPLSLECTVEGTSNPNLYWYRQAAGRGLQLLFYSVGIGQISSEVPQNLSASRPQDRQFILSSKKLLLSDSGFYLCAWSDVEVGGYTFGSGTRLTVV.

The chain joins TRBV5-1 to TRBJ1-1; the D is unclear. This CDR3 spans 12 amino acids. Germline assignment: CDR1 SGHRS and CDR2 YFSETQ. V shed 2 bases and J shed 1 base, with 3 bases lying between them. As DNA, the CDR3 is TGCGCCAGCAGCTTTACGAACACTGAAGCTTTCTTT. Translated: CASSFTNTEAFF.

This sequence joins TRBV5-4 and TRBJ2-3; possible D gene TRBD2, 5 bases. V lost 5 bases and J 2 bases, leaving 9 bases between the germline ends. The CDR3 runs 13 residues. CDR1 is SGHNT, CDR2 YYREEE, per germline (reference sequence). The CDR3 region has the DNA TGTGCCAGCAGACTAGAGCACACAGATACGCAGTATTTT. The encoded protein is CASRLEHTDTQYF. The whole variable domain, remainder taken from reference TRBV5-4 and TRBJ2-3, is ETGVTQSPTHLIKTRGQQVTLRCSSQSGHNTVSWYQQALGQGPQFIFQYYREEENGRGNFPPRFSGLQFPNYSSELNVNALELDDSALYLCASRLEHTDTQYFGPGTRLTVL.

The CDR3 DNA reads TGTGCCAGCAGCTACCTCGGACAGGGAATTACCTACGAGCAGTACTTC. The encoded protein is CASSYLGQGITYEQYF. V and J are TRBV6-5 and TRBJ2-7; 8 bases agree with TRBD1. The CDR3 is made up of 16 amino acids. Losses at the gene ends were 6 bases for V and 2 bases for J; bases not matched to a gene: 12. The germline CDR1 and CDR2 sequences are MNHEY and SVGAGI.

This chain connects TRBV27 to TRBJ1-1; perhaps TRBD1 as D (5 bases). With 5 bases removed from V and 7 bases from J, the gap between germline ends came to 14 bases. There are 13 residues in the CDR3. Germline V gene data show CDR1 as MNHEY and CDR2 as SMNVEV (reference sequence). The CDR3, as DNA: TGTGCCAGCAGTCCCACCCGACAGAGTGAAGCTTTCTTT. Protein sequence: CASSPTRQSEAFF.

This chain links TRBV7-2 with TRBJ1-5; tentatively, D is TRBD1 (5 bases). The CDR3 contains 14 residues. The V end lost 5 bases, the J end lost 7 bases, and 15 bases lay between the germline ends. Germline assignment: CDR1 SGHTA and CDR2 FQGNSA. CDR3 residues: CASSTRRGPQPQHF. In DNA, the CDR3 is TGTGCCAGCAGCACCAGACGGGGCCCCCAGCCCCAGCATTTT.

The CDR3 nucleotides read TGTGCCAGCAGCTCCGACCGAGGATCCTACGAGCAGTACTTC. It translates to CASSSDRGSYEQYF. This rearrangement joins TRBV7-9 to TRBJ2-7; no clear D gene. Germline CDR1 and CDR2: SEHNR and FQNEAQ (reference sequence). V lost 4 bases and J 1 base, leaving 11 bases between the germline ends. The CDR3 covers 14 residues.

V usage is TRBV15 and J usage is TRBJ2-7; 7 bases are shared with TRBD1. Germline assignment: CDR1 LNHNV and CDR2 YYDKDF (reference sequence). This CDR3 contains 13 residues. Trimming cost V 5 bases and J 3 bases; bases outside gene matches: 4. The CDR3 DNA is TGTGCCACCAGCTCCAGGACAGGCTACGAGCAGTACTTC. Protein: CATSSRTGYEQYF.